This T cell receptor (beta chain) is drawn from a study of T cell changes during pregnancy in multiple sclerosis. From germline, CDR1 is KGHSH and CDR2 LQKENI. This CDR3 has 15 residues. With 2 bases removed from V and 0 bases from J, the gap between germline ends came to 10 bases. Sequencing used immunoSEQ multiplex PCR; TCRdb keeps in-frame clones, though not all of them. This sample has about 57,000 clones; around 90% occur once, and the top ten carry around 3.3%. Sequencing was performed on peripheral blood, taken after pregnancy. The rearrangement links TRBV18 to TRBJ1-1; tentatively, D is TRBD1 (5 bases). The TCR was taken from a female donor in good health, enrolled as a control in a pregnancy study. The CDR3 spells CASSPGRGMNTEAFF. As DNA, the CDR3 is TGTGCCAGCTCACCAGGGCGGGGGATGAACACTGAAGCTTTCTTT.